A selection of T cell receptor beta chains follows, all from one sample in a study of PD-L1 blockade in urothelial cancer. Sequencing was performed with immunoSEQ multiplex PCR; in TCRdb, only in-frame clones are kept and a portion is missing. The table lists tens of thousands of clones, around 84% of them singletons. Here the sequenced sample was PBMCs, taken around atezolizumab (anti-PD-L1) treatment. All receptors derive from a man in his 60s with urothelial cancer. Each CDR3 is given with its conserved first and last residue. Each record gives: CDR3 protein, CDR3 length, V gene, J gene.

CASGPGQGIQPQHF	14	TRBV12-5	TRBJ1-5
CASSLEPSNTEAFF	14	TRBV5-1	TRBJ1-1
CASSLVSGGTGELFF	15	TRBV11-3	TRBJ2-2
CASSYAVTGEQYF	13	TRBV6-5	TRBJ2-7
CASSTGSDSSYSNQPQHF	18	TRBV7-8	TRBJ1-5
CASSQDRVSGTDTQYF	16	TRBV4-1	TRBJ2-3
CASSPGRTSTDTQYF	15	TRBV11-3	TRBJ2-3
CASSIIGNQPQHF	13	TRBV19	TRBJ1-5
CASSLGGLALAKNIQYF	17	TRBV11-2	TRBJ2-4
CASRPGQYNEQFF	13	TRBV28	TRBJ2-1
CASSLKTAYTDTQYF	15	TRBV5-1	TRBJ2-3
CSGSGRGETQYF	12	TRBV29-1	TRBJ2-5
CAWSARWGGPRDNEQFF	17	TRBV30	TRBJ2-1
CASSAGGTDNYGYTF	15	TRBV5-1	TRBJ1-2
CASSLAAGETQYF	13	TRBV11-2	TRBJ2-5
CASSQERVNYNEQFF	15	TRBV4-3	TRBJ2-1
CASSREAVSDTQYF	14	TRBV5-6	TRBJ2-3
CASSFRDLNTEAFF	14	TRBV27	TRBJ1-1
CAWRDLAGGYEQYF	14	TRBV30	TRBJ2-7
CASSHSSGGARADTQYF	17	TRBV4-2	TRBJ2-3
CAWKTGRNTIYF	12	TRBV30	TRBJ1-3
CASSLIGQRGGRYEQYF	17	TRBV7-2	TRBJ2-7
CASSGEGETQYF	12	TRBV5-1	TRBJ2-5
CASSDGRAPYEQYF	14	TRBV28	TRBJ2-7
CASSVGGERINEQFF	15	TRBV9	TRBJ2-1
CASSLYGQGAQGRHSPLHF	19	TRBV27	TRBJ1-6
CATSRDEEDVGGYTF	15	TRBV15	TRBJ1-2
CASSLTSLRDQYF	13	TRBV2	TRBJ2-5
CASSLTAGMNTEAFF	15	TRBV7-2	TRBJ1-1
CASSPTDRGEQFF	13	TRBV19	TRBJ2-1
CASSRTGPVGEQYF	14	TRBV6-5	TRBJ2-7
CASRSGGPSETQYF	14	TRBV7-9	TRBJ2-5
CATSTDGSEQFF	12	TRBV15	TRBJ2-1
CASGLPTGGRGTQYF	15	TRBV12-5	TRBJ2-5
CASSYTDRGANYGYTF	16	TRBV6-6	TRBJ1-2
CASRPSGSYEQYF	13	TRBV27	TRBJ2-7
CASSSPSGTGLYEQYF	16	TRBV6-5	TRBJ2-7
CASSSGTSGDEQYF	14	TRBV11-2	TRBJ2-7
CASTWEMRQYF	11	TRBV11-2	TRBJ2-3
CASSQDHRGPTNEKLFF	17	TRBV14	TRBJ1-4
CASSYQTAGELFF	13	TRBV6-5	TRBJ2-2
CASSTGGANNQPQHF	15	TRBV6-1	TRBJ1-5
CASSVGVGQGARETQYF	17	TRBV9	TRBJ2-5
CASSVATGTLTDTQYF	16	TRBV9	TRBJ2-3
CASSMDRANYGYTF	14	TRBV28	TRBJ1-2
CASSIYSGGDSNQPQHF	17	TRBV19	TRBJ1-5
CASSYRPSGRTDTQYF	16	TRBV6-6	TRBJ2-3
CASSGPTGGLPEAFF	15	TRBV5-4	TRBJ1-1
CASSMEDSTEAFF	13	TRBV19	TRBJ1-1
CASSPSGSPLGEQYF	15	TRBV18	TRBJ2-7
CASSGTGQNNEQFF	14	TRBV9	TRBJ2-1
CASSEQANYGYTF	13	TRBV10-1	TRBJ1-2
CASSLGGRVGDTQYF	15	TRBV7-2	TRBJ2-3
CASSSRRDRGGYTF	14	TRBV19	TRBJ1-2
CASRYPGIAGGQYF	14	TRBV7-2	TRBJ2-7
CASSSDRADSYEQYF	15	TRBV6-1	TRBJ2-7
CASGADYGYTF	11	TRBV6-6	TRBJ1-2
CASSLTGTSYNEQFF	15	TRBV9	TRBJ2-1
CAISEFRGNEQYF	13	TRBV10-3	TRBJ2-7